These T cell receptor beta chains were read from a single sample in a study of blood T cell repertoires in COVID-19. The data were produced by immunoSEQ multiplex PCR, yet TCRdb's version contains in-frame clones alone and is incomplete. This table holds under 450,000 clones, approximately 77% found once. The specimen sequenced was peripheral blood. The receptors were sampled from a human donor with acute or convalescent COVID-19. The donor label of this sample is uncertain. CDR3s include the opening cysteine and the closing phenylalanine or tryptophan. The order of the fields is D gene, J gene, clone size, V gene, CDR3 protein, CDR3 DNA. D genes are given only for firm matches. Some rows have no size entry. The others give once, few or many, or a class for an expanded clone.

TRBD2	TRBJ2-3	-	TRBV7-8	CASSFTKREGLTDTQYF	TGTGCCAGCAGCTTCACCAAGCGGGAGGGCCTAACAGATACGCAGTATTTT
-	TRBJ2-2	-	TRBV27	CASSLAAVNTGELFF	TGTGCCAGCAGTTTGGCTGCAGTGAACACCGGGGAGCTGTTTTTT
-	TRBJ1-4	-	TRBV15	CATSDGGSWEKLFF	TGTGCCACCAGCGACGGGGGGTCTTGGGAAAAACTGTTTTTT
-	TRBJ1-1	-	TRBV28	CASTSNGVRGGGAFF	TGTGCCAGCACCTCTAACGGTGTTCGGGGCGGGGGAGCTTTCTTT
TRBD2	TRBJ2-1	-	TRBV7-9	CASITRLAGANEQFF	TGTGCCAGCATTACGCGGCTAGCGGGAGCCAATGAGCAGTTCTTC
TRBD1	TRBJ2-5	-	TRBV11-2	CASSSGGAETQYF	TGTGCCAGCAGCTCAGGGGGCGCAGAGACCCAGTACTTC
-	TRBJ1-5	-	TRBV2	CASSEEQGSNQPQHF	TGTGCCAGCAGTGAAGAACAGGGTAGCAATCAGCCCCAGCATTTT
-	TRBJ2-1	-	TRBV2	CASSDRSSSSYNEQFF	TGTGCCAGCAGTGATCGGTCTTCTAGCTCCTACAATGAGCAGTTCTTC
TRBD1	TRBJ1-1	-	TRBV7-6	CASSLNRGATEAFF	TGTGCCAGCAGCTTAAACAGGGGGGCCACTGAAGCTTTCTTT
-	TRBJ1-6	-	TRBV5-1	CASSLESPRWSPLHF	TGCGCCAGCAGCTTGGAAAGCCCCCGGTGGTCACCCCTCCACTTT
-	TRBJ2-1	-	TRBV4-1	CASSRRTENEQFF	TGCGCCAGCAGCCGACGGACTGAGAATGAGCAGTTCTTC
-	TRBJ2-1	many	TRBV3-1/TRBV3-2	CASSTHGGPPGNEQFF	TGTGCCAGCAGCACCCACGGGGGGCCCCCGGGCAATGAGCAGTTCTTC
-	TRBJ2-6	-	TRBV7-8	CASSPRDSGANVLTF	TGTGCCAGCAGCCCCCGAGACTCTGGGGCCAACGTCCTGACTTTC
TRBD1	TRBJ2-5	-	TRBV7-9	CASSLPLAGQGQETQYF	TGTGCCAGCAGCTTACCGCTCGCGGGACAGGGTCAAGAGACCCAGTACTTC
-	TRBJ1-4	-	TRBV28	CASSPRTLREKLFF	TGTGCCAGCAGTCCCCGGACTCTTCGGGAAAAACTGTTTTTT
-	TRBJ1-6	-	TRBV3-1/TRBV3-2	CASKRERSYNSPLHF	TGTGCCAGCAAACGGGAACGTTCCTATAATTCACCCCTCCACTTT
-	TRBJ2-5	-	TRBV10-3	CAISDRGETQYF	TGTGCCATCAGTGACAGGGGAGAGACCCAGTACTTC
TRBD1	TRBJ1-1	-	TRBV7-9	CASSFPGQITEAFF	TGTGCCAGCAGCTTCCCGGGACAGATCACTGAAGCTTTCTTT
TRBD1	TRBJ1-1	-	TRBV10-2	CASSERQGAQGTEAFF	TGCGCCAGCAGTGAAAGACAGGGGGCGCAGGGTACTGAAGCTTTCTTT
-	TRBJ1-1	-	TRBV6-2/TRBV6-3	CASSYASTGMTEAFF	TGTGCCAGCAGTTACGCGTCTACGGGGATGACTGAAGCTTTCTTT
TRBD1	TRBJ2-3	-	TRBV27	CASRQGETDTQYF	TGTGCCAGCAGGCAGGGGGAAACAGATACGCAGTATTTT
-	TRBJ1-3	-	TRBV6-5	CASREDLSSGNTIYF	TGTGCCAGCAGAGAGGACTTGAGCTCTGGAAACACCATATATTTT
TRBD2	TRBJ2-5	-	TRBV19	CASSPLAGGQETQYF	TGTGCCAGTAGCCCCCTAGCGGGAGGGCAAGAGACCCAGTACTTC
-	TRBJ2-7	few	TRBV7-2	CASSPREKQYF	TGTGCCAGCAGCCCCAGGGAAAAGCAGTACTTC
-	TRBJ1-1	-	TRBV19	CASTNTGEVGTEAFF	TGTGCCAGTACTAATACGGGGGAGGTAGGCACTGAAGCTTTCTTT
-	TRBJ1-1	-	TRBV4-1	CASSQATRKPEAFF	TGCGCCAGCAGCCAAGCAACCCGAAAGCCTGAAGCTTTCTTT
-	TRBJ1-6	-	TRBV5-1	CASSLAARDSPLHF	TGCGCCAGCAGCTTGGCCGCGAGGGATTCACCCCTCCACTTT
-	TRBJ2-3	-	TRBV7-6	CASTKLGPRGLTDTQYF	TGTGCCAGCACCAAGTTAGGGCCACGAGGGCTCACAGATACGCAGTATTTT
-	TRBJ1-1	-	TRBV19	CASSPINREAFF	TGTGCCAGTAGCCCGATTAACCGGGAAGCTTTCTTT
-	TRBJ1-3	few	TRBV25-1	CASSGGLTRNTIYF	TGTGCCAGCAGTGGCGGACTAACCAGAAACACCATATATTTT
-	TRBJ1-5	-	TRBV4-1	CASSQGTALEGPQHF	TGCGCCAGCAGCCAAGGGACAGCCCTCGAAGGTCCCCAGCATTTT
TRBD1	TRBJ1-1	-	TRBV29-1	CSVRDSEAFF	TGCAGCGTTCGGGACAGTGAAGCTTTCTTT
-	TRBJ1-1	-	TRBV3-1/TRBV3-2	CASSVQGDTEAFF	TGTGCCAGCAGCGTCCAAGGGGACACTGAAGCTTTCTTT
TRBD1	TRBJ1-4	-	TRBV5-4	CASSLDRQGASTNEKLFF	TGTGCCAGCAGCTTGGATCGACAGGGGGCGAGTACTAATGAAAAACTGTTTTTT
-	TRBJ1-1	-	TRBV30	CAWSVPRGMVEAFF	TGTGCCTGGAGTGTACCTCGGGGGATGGTTGAAGCTTTCTTT
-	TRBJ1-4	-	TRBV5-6	CASSFSGWDEKLFF	TGTGCCAGCAGCTTCTCAGGGTGGGATGAAAAACTGTTTTTT
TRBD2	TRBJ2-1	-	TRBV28	CASTEFSGTRNFF	TGTGCCAGCACCGAATTCTCCGGGACTAGAAACTTCTTC
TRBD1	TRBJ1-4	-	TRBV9	CASSVRTGNEKLFF	TGTGCCAGCAGCGTACGGACAGGGAATGAAAAACTGTTTTTT
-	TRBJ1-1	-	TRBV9	CASRLTPWNTEAFF	TGTGCCAGCAGACTTACTCCCTGGAACACTGAAGCTTTCTTT
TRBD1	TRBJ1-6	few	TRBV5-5	CASSFDRGGSPLHF	TGTGCCAGCAGCTTTGACAGGGGAGGATCACCCCTCCACTTT
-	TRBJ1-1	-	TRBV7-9	CASMGQGRLNTEAFF	TGTGCCAGCATGGGCCAGGGAAGGCTGAACACTGAAGCTTTCTTT
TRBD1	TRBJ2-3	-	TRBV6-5	CASSYRGLTDTQYF	TGTGCCAGCAGTTACAGGGGGCTTACAGATACGCAGTATTTT
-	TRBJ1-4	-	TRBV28	CAISVTGGGEKLFF	TGTGCCATCAGCGTGACAGGCGGTGGTGAAAAACTGTTTTTT
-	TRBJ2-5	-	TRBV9	CASSWGVMETQYF	TGTGCCAGCAGCTGGGGGGTTATGGAGACCCAGTACTTC
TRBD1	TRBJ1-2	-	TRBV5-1	CASSLQGAGDYGYTF	TGCGCCAGCAGCTTACAGGGGGCGGGAGACTATGGCTACACCTTC
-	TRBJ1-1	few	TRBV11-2	CASSLATEAFF	TGTGCCAGCAGCTTAGCGACTGAAGCTTTCTTT
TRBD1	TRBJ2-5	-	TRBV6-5	CASKTGQGRETQYF	TGTGCCAGCAAAACGGGACAGGGGCGGGAGACCCAGTACTTC
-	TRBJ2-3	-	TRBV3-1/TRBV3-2	CASSHYRVPSTDTQYF	TGTGCCAGCAGCCATTACAGGGTCCCTAGCACAGATACGCAGTATTTT
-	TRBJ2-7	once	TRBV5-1	CASSPQQTRSSYEQYF	TGCGCCAGCAGCCCCCAACAGACTAGAAGCTCCTACGAGCAGTACTTC
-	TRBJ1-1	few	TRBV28	CASSLEGPTEAFF	TGTGCCAGCAGTTTGGAGGGTCCGACTGAAGCTTTCTTT
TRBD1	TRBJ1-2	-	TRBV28	CASSTDRGYGYTF	TGTGCCAGCAGTACCGACAGGGGGTATGGCTACACCTTC
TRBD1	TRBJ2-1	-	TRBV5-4	CASSPRTGGSYNEQFF	TGTGCCAGCAGCCCGCGGACAGGGGGCTCCTACAATGAGCAGTTCTTC
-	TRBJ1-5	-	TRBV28	CASRVWGRGSNQPQHF	TGTGCCAGCAGAGTATGGGGCCGGGGGAGCAATCAGCCCCAGCATTTT
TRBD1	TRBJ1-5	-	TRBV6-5	CASSRGTGQNQPQHF	TGTGCCAGCAGCAGAGGGACAGGCCAAAATCAGCCCCAGCATTTT